Below are 21 T cell receptor beta chains sequenced from a single sample in a study of T cells after yellow fever vaccination. Each CDR3 protein is one row after TCRdb ran MiXCR on the 5' RACE reads. The sample records some 350,000 distinct CDR3 sequences, under 5% being singletons. The material sequenced was PBMCs, taken 5 days after the yellow fever booster vaccination. Source of these receptors: a man between 18 and 29 years old who received the YFV17D yellow fever vaccine.

This clonotype showed up many times. The CDR3 spells CASSYSIRRQAIEAFF. DNA for the CDR3: TGTGCCAGCAGTTATTCTATCAGGAGGCAGGCAATAGAAGCTTTCTTT. The rearrangement links TRBV6-6 to TRBJ1-1; D ambiguous. Germline V CDR1 and CDR2: MNHNY, SVGAGI (reference sequence). The V and J ends lost 3 bases and 8 bases respectively, with 22 bases between them. CDR3 length: 16 amino acids.

This chain links TRBV7-8 with TRBJ1-4; maybe TRBD1 (5 bases). V was cut by 6 bases and J by 3 bases, with 26 bases left in between. The CDR3 length is 19 residues. CDR1 SGHVS and CDR2 FQNEAQ come from the germline V gene. The CDR3, as DNA: TGTGCCAGCAGAACGTCAGGGCGGGGGATTAACATCGCTAATGAAAAACTGTTTTTT. It translates to CASRTSGRGINIANEKLFF.

This clonotype was detected only a few times. The chain has TRBV7-6 and TRBJ2-3; D is ambiguous. Germline loops: CDR1 SGHVS, CDR2 FNYEAQ. Trimming stripped 1 base from V and 6 bases from J, with 8 bases between. The length of the CDR3 is 13 residues. DNA of the CDR3: TGTGCCAGCAGCTTAGGTAACTTTGATACGCAGTATTTT. Amino acid sequence: CASSLGNFDTQYF. The entire variable domain, with the rest obtained from reference TRBV7-6 and TRBJ2-3, is as follows: GAGVSQSPRYKVTKRGQDVALRCDPISGHVSLYWYRQALGQGPEFLTYFNYEAQQDKSGLPNDRFSAERPEGSISTLTIQRTEQRDSAMYRCASSLGNFDTQYFGPGTRLTVL.

This sequence joins TRBV6-5 and TRBJ1-2, with D maybe TRBD1 (5 bases). The germline V gene has CDR1 MNHEY and CDR2 SVGAGI. V gave up 5 bases and J gave up 0 bases, with 19 bases separating them. This CDR3 comprises 17 residues. The CDR3 DNA sequence: TGTGCCAGCAGTAGCCTTTCCCGGACAAATCCTAACTATGGCTACACCTTC. Residues: CASSSLSRTNPNYGYTF.

This clonotype was counted at least ten times. This chain uses TRBV12-3 or TRBV12-4 with TRBJ2-2; 13 bases map to TRBD2. V shed 7 bases and J 4 bases; nucleotides not matched to a gene: 15. The CDR3 sequence is 19 residues long. CDR3 bases: TGTGCCAGCACTCAGGGGGGACTAGCGGGGAGTCGAGTCACCGGGGAGCTGTTTTTT. Its translation is CASTQGGLAGSRVTGELFF.

The CDR3 DNA reads as TGTGCCAGCAGCGTAAGCCGGGACAGCTACAATGAGCAGTTCTTC. This gives the protein CASSVSRDSYNEQFF. This chain joins TRBV9 and TRBJ2-1, with 7 bases fitting TRBD1. Losses at the gene ends were 1 base for V and 3 bases for J; bases not matched to a gene: 4. The germline gives CDR1 SGDLS, CDR2 YYNGEE. The CDR3 consists of 15 residues.

This sequence joins TRBV9 and TRBJ2-6; D unclear. The germline CDR1 and CDR2 sequences are SGDLS and YYNGEE. The CDR3 is 15 residues long. Trimming cost V 1 base and J 0 bases, with 5 bases left between them. This CDR3 is CASSVMGSGANVLTF. The CDR3 DNA sequence: TGTGCCAGCAGCGTAATGGGCTCTGGGGCCAACGTCCTGACTTTC.

V is TRBV5-1 and J is TRBJ2-5; D is ambiguous. Trimming removed 2 bases at V and 3 bases at J, with 14 bases between. There are 15 residues in the CDR3. Germline V lookup: CDR1 SGHRS, CDR2 YFSETQ. The CDR3 DNA reads as TGCGCCAGCAGCTTATTCAACGTTCCAGAAGAGACCCAGTACTTC. This encodes CASSLFNVPEETQYF.

A few counts support this clonotype. The J gene is TRBJ2-2, the V gene TRBV9; 9 bases agree with TRBD2. With V trimmed by 3 bases and J by 3 bases, 6 bases remained unmatched. Germline assignment: CDR1 SGDLS and CDR2 YYNGEE. The CDR3 sequence is 16 residues long. CDR3 in DNA: TGTGCCAGCAGCGCCTCGGCGGGGGGGCACACCGGGGAGCTGTTTTTT. It translates to CASSASAGGHTGELFF. Together with reference TRBV9 and TRBJ2-2, the CDR3 gives the full variable domain: DSGVTQTPKHLITATGQRVTLRCSPRSGDLSVYWYQQSLDQGLQFLIQYYNGEERAKGNILERFSAQQFPDLHSELNLSSLELGDSALYFCASSASAGGHTGELFFGEGSRLTVL.

This clonotype came up a few times. This sequence joins TRBV5-1 and TRBJ1-6; 10 nucleotides agree with TRBD1. Germline CDR1 is SGHRS and CDR2 is YFSETQ. CDR3 length: 18 amino acids. J lost 5 bases, V lost 4 bases, and 12 bases had no gene match. For the CDR3, the DNA is TGCGCCAGCAGCACAAGGGCCGGGACAGGGGTCAATAATTCACCCCTCCACTTT. It yields the protein CASSTRAGTGVNNSPLHF. Combining the CDR3 with reference TRBV5-1 and TRBJ1-6 gives the whole variable domain KAGVTQTPRYLIKTRGQQVTLSCSPISGHRSVSWYQQTPGQGLQFLFEYFSETQRNKGNFPGRFSGRQFSNSRSEMNVSTLELGDSALYLCASSTRAGTGVNNSPLHFGNGTRLTVT.

The rearrangement joins TRBV5-1 to TRBJ2-3; D ambiguous. CDR3 length: 15 amino acids. In germline, CDR1 is SGHRS, CDR2 YFSETQ. Trimming pared 0 bases from V and 4 bases from J, leaving 12 bases between. The CDR3 loop reads CASSLARVLADTQYF. The CDR3 bases are TGCGCCAGCAGCTTGGCTAGGGTTTTGGCAGATACGCAGTATTTT. The full variable domain, rest sourced from reference TRBV5-1 and TRBJ2-3, is KAGVTQTPRYLIKTRGQQVTLSCSPISGHRSVSWYQQTPGQGLQFLFEYFSETQRNKGNFPGRFSGRQFSNSRSEMNVSTLELGDSALYLCASSLARVLADTQYFGPGTRLTVL.

The chain carries TRBV20-1 and TRBJ1-2; D call uncertain. CDR3 length equals 10 residues. V lost 5 bases, J lost 7 bases, and 8 bases lay in between. CDR1 and CDR2 from the germline V gene are DFQATT and SNEGSKA (reference sequence). CDR3 region: CSAEGFGYTF. CDR3 in DNA: TGCAGTGCTGAGGGTTTTGGCTACACCTTC.

V gene TRBV5-6 combines with J gene TRBJ2-5, with 11 bases aligning to TRBD2. Trimming took 0 bases from V and 5 from J; bases not matched to a gene: 6. The CDR3 spans 16 residues. Looked up from germline, CDR1 is SGHDT and CDR2 is YYEEEE. CDR3 protein: CASSLVSGGDLETQYF. The CDR3, as DNA: TGTGCCAGCAGCTTGGTTAGCGGGGGGGATCTTGAGACCCAGTACTTC. The entire variable domain, with the rest obtained from reference TRBV5-6 and TRBJ2-5, is as follows: DAGVTQSPTHLIKTRGQQVTLRCSPKSGHDTVSWYQQALGQGPQFIFQYYEEEERQRGNFPDRFSGHQFPNYSSELNVNALLLGDSALYLCASSLVSGGDLETQYFGPGTRLLVL.

This clonotype appeared a few times. The chain employs TRBV5-1 and TRBJ2-5, with D possibly being TRBD2 (6 bases). CDR3 size: 14 residues. V was clipped by 4 bases and J by 4 bases, with 14 bases between them. Looked up from germline, CDR1 is SGHRS and CDR2 is YFSETQ. The CDR3: CASSPTVGGETQYF. The CDR3, as DNA: TGCGCCAGCAGCCCCACCGTGGGGGGAGAGACCCAGTACTTC.

Many counts were recorded for this clonotype. The chain uses TRBV7-2 and TRBJ1-2; 7 positions match TRBD1. The J segment lost 8 bases and the V segment lost 5 bases, leaving 14 bases of the junction unmatched. This CDR3 is 15 amino acids long. Germline V gives CDR1 SGHTA, CDR2 FQGNSA. The CDR3 sequence is CASSIDHQGGRGYTF. The CDR3 region has the DNA TGTGCCAGCAGCATAGACCACCAGGGGGGCAGGGGCTACACCTTC.

The V gene is TRBV5-1, the J gene TRBJ1-2, with D tentatively TRBD1 (6 bases). Germline loops: CDR1 SGHRS, CDR2 YFSETQ. The CDR3 contains 15 residues. V was clipped by 8 bases and J by 4 bases, with 21 bases between them. For the CDR3, the DNA is TGCGCCAGTCGGAAGGACAGAAATTACCTCTATGGCTACACCTTC. This codes for CASRKDRNYLYGYTF.

This clonotype was detected ten times or more. The chain carries TRBV18 and TRBJ1-2; 7 bases match TRBD1. With 4 bases clipped from V and 5 bases from J, the junction kept 7 bases outside the gene matches. The CDR3 is 14 amino acids. Germline CDR1 KGHSH, CDR2 LQKENI. The CDR3 DNA follows: TGTGCCAGCTCACTTGGACAGGACGAATATGGCTACACCTTC. Translating gives CASSLGQDEYGYTF.

This clonotype was counted only a few times. The chain links TRBV5-1 to TRBJ2-7; TRBD2 aligns across 7 bases. The CDR3 is 15 amino acids. Per germline, CDR1 SGHRS and CDR2 YFSETQ. The ends lost 0 bases at V and 0 bases at J; junction bases unmatched: 3. The CDR3 loop is CASSLALAASYEQYF. The CDR3 DNA is TGCGCCAGCAGCTTGGCCCTAGCGGCCTCCTACGAGCAGTACTTC. Filled out from reference TRBV5-1 and TRBJ2-7, the complete variable domain reads KAGVTQTPRYLIKTRGQQVTLSCSPISGHRSVSWYQQTPGQGLQFLFEYFSETQRNKGNFPGRFSGRQFSNSRSEMNVSTLELGDSALYLCASSLALAASYEQYFGPGTRLTVT.

At least ten counts were recorded for this clonotype. V usage is TRBV15 and J usage is TRBJ2-1, with 11 bases matching TRBD2. V was pared by 1 base and J by 6 bases, with 5 bases of the junction left unmatched. There are 16 residues in the CDR3. Germline CDR1 reads LNHNV; CDR2 reads YYDKDF (reference sequence). DNA of the CDR3: TGTGCCACCAGCAGAGCCCCCCTAGCGGGGGGCAATGAGCAGTTCTTC. Its translation is CATSRAPLAGGNEQFF.

This clonotype has at least ten counts. This rearrangement joins TRBV5-6 to TRBJ1-1; D gene unclear. CDR3 size: 14 residues. V was cut by 7 bases and J by 4 bases, with 17 bases left in between. Looked up from germline, CDR1 is SGHDT and CDR2 is YYEEEE. CDR3 region: CASQRRRLPTEAFF. The CDR3 DNA follows: TGTGCCAGCCAACGTCGGCGGTTGCCCACTGAAGCTTTCTTT.

This rearrangement joins TRBV19 to TRBJ2-2, with 9 bases fitting TRBD1. The CDR3 runs to 14 residues. Germline loops: CDR1 LNHDA, CDR2 SQIVND (reference sequence). CDR3 amino acids: CATSGTGYTGELFF. The CDR3 DNA reads as TGTGCGACCTCCGGGACAGGGTACACCGGGGAGCTGTTTTTT. Variable domain in full (rest from reference TRBV19 and TRBJ2-2): DGGITQSPKYLFRKEGQNVTLSCEQNLNHDAMYWYRQDPGQGLRLIYYSQIVNDFQKGDIAEGYSVSREKKESFPLTVTSAQKNPTAFYLCATSGTGYTGELFFGEGSRLTVL.